The 9 T cell receptor beta chains below come from one sample, sequenced in a study of blood T cell repertoires in COVID-19 (dated by TCRdb to the early 2020s). Receptor amplification or capture employed the immunoSEQ multiplex PCR assay. Held by TCRdb, this immuneACCESS table contains in-frame sequences only and omits some clones. Under half of the omission traces to an unresolved V gene where checked; the cause of the rest is unknown. For this sample the table gives around 220,000 clones, of which about 88% were detected only once. The ten largest clones represent roughly 2% of the sample. Material: peripheral blood. These receptors were collected from a man aged 40-55 years with active or convalescent COVID-19.

The chain has TRBV5-1 and TRBJ2-3; D is unclear. V was cut by 4 bases and J by 2 bases, with 8 bases left in between. Germline CDR1 reads SGHRS; CDR2 reads YFSETQ. CDR3 size: 13 residues. CDR3 loop: CASSPDSTDTQYF. Here the CDR3 DNA reads TGCGCCAGCAGCCCTGACTCCACAGATACGCAGTATTTT.

This chain links TRBV10-1 with TRBJ2-7; maybe TRBD2 (6 bases). Germline CDR1 WNHNN, CDR2 SYGVQD (reference sequence). The CDR3 length is 15 residues. Deletions cut 2 bases from V and 1 base from J, with 12 bases between. The CDR3 region is CASSERISGSYEQYF. CDR3 bases: TGCGCCAGCAGTGAGAGGATTAGCGGATCCTACGAGCAGTACTTC.

The chain has TRBV27 and TRBJ2-1; the match to TRBD2 covers 8 bases. With V trimmed by 1 base and J by 5 bases, 7 bases remained unmatched. Germline V gene data show CDR1 as MNHEY and CDR2 as SMNVEV (reference sequence). The CDR3 spans 16 residues. The CDR3 sequence: CASSLFSGITNNEQFF. CDR3 in DNA: TGTGCCAGCAGTTTATTTAGCGGGATAACGAACAATGAGCAGTTCTTC.

There are a few counts of this clone. The rearrangement joins TRBV5-6 to TRBJ2-1; maybe TRBD2 (6 bases). This CDR3 is built from 14 residues. V shed 10 bases and J shed 0 bases, with 14 bases lying between them. The germline V gene has CDR1 SGHDT and CDR2 YYEEEE. CDR3: CAAGGGSSYNEQFF. The CDR3 DNA sequence: TGTGCCGCAGGAGGAGGGAGCTCCTACAATGAGCAGTTCTTC.

The gene calls are TRBV14 and TRBJ2-7; TRBD2 matches at 8 bases. The trim removed 4 bases at V and 3 bases at J, leaving 11 bases unmatched. Germline V gene sequence: CDR1 SGHDN, CDR2 FVKESK. This CDR3 contains 16 residues. CDR3 protein: CASSPPPGLDIYEQYF. The CDR3 nucleotides are TGTGCCAGCAGCCCACCTCCGGGACTAGATATCTACGAGCAGTACTTC.

The chain is built from TRBV28 and TRBJ1-4; unclear D gene. Germline lookup yields CDR1 MDHEN and CDR2 SYDVKM. The V and J ends lost 3 bases and 10 bases respectively, with 18 bases between them. The CDR3 spans 15 residues. The CDR3 sequence: CASSLHSPEVGKLFF. In nucleotides, the CDR3 is TGTGCCAGCAGTTTGCATTCCCCTGAGGTCGGAAAACTGTTTTTT. The variable domain in full, completed from reference TRBV28 and TRBJ1-4, reads DVKVTQSSRYLVKRTGEKVFLECVQDMDHENMFWYRQDPGLGLRLIYFSYDVKMKEKGDIPEGYSVSREKKERFSLILESASTNQTSMYLCASSLHSPEVGKLFFGSGTQLSVL.

This rearrangement joins TRBV7-9 to TRBJ1-2, with D possibly TRBD1 on 5 matching bases. This CDR3 region has 13 residues. V dropped 5 bases and J dropped 6 bases, with 13 bases sitting between them. From germline, CDR1 is SEHNR and CDR2 FQNEAQ (reference sequence). DNA of the CDR3: TGTGCCAGCAGCCCGGGGGACTGGGATGGCTACACCTTC. As protein: CASSPGDWDGYTF.

The gene calls are TRBV28 and TRBJ2-6; D might be TRBD1 (5 bases). Germline V gene lookup returns CDR1 MDHEN and CDR2 SYDVKM. This CDR3 has 17 amino acids. The V and J ends lost 6 bases and 0 bases respectively, with 15 bases between them. This CDR3 is CASRDPRVSSGANVLTF. The DNA of the CDR3 is TGTGCCAGCAGAGACCCCAGGGTCAGCTCTGGGGCCAACGTCCTGACTTTC.

The chain carries TRBV24-1 and TRBJ2-2; 7 bases line up with TRBD1. Trimming took 9 bases from V and 6 from J; bases not matched to a gene: 9. The CDR3 extends over 14 amino acids. Germline loops: CDR1 KGHDR, CDR2 SFDVKD. The CDR3 reads CATASPTGAGELFF. The CDR3, as DNA: TGTGCCACCGCATCACCCACAGGGGCCGGGGAGCTGTTTTTT.